This T cell receptor (beta chain) was sequenced during a study of blood T cell repertoires in COVID-19. Here immunoSEQ multiplex PCR was the method, and the copy in TCRdb shows in-frame clones only, minus some. The sample lists about 240,000 clones, around 90% occurring once. This clone was seen more than once but under ten times. Specimen: peripheral blood. This TCR was sampled from a man in his 60s who had recovered from COVID-19.

The CDR3 here is CASSISADSLSGNTIYF. The CDR3 nucleotides read TGTGCCAGTAGTATCTCGGCGGACAGTCTCTCTGGAAACACCATATATTTT. The chain combines TRBV19 with TRBJ1-3; a weak D match, TRBD1 (6 bases). Per the germline V gene, CDR1 is LNHDA and CDR2 is SQIVND (reference sequence). The V end lost 3 bases, the J end lost 0 bases, and 15 bases lay between the germline ends. There are 17 residues in the CDR3. The full variable domain, in which reference TRBV19 and TRBJ1-3 provide the parts outside the CDR3, is DGGITQSPKYLFRKEGQNVTLSCEQNLNHDAMYWYRQDPGQGLRLIYYSQIVNDFQKGDIAEGYSVSREKKESFPLTVTSAQKNPTAFYLCASSISADSLSGNTIYFGEGSWLTVV.